The 8 T cell receptor beta chains given below trace back to one sample, sequenced in a study of response to subunit inactivated influenza vaccine (dated by TCRdb to the late 2010s). Library generation was performed with RT-PCR. Sequencing was performed on an Illumina HiSeq 2500. TCRdb reran the public reads through fastp at Q25 and MiXCR, keeping productive beta chains. Every CDR3 protein is listed once, alongside the most common genes and DNA of its rows. Recorded for this sample are around 530,000 distinct CDR3 sequences; about 17% of them occurred a single time. Together, the top ten hold 2.5% to 3.5% of the sample. The sample here was CD4+ T cells sorted from PBMCs, taken 23 to 25 months after vaccination. The origin of the receptors is a man in his fifties or sixties who received an inactivated influenza vaccine. Donor details come from another sample of the same person, matched by shared clones.

V and J are TRBV27 and TRBJ2-3; D perhaps matches TRBD2 (5 bases). V lost 5 bases and J 7 bases, leaving 16 bases between the germline ends. Germline V gene lookup returns CDR1 MNHEY and CDR2 SMNVEV (reference sequence). The CDR3 covers 14 residues. For the CDR3, the DNA is TGTGCCAGCAGTCCAAAAGCGGATATTAATACGCAGTATTTT. This gives the protein CASSPKADINTQYF.

This clonotype was seen more than once but under ten times. The chain is built from TRBV20-1 and TRBJ1-6; D is unresolved. The germline V and J ends were trimmed by 1 base and 0 bases, with 10 bases remaining between them. Germline V lookup: CDR1 DFQATT, CDR2 SNEGSKA (reference sequence). CDR3 size: 16 residues. The CDR3 reads CSARARLSSYNSPLHF. CDR3 nucleotides: TGCAGTGCTAGAGCCAGGTTGAGCTCCTATAATTCACCCCTCCACTTT.

The chain uses TRBV4-3 and TRBJ1-4, with 7 bases that match TRBD1. Losses at the gene ends were 4 bases for V and 2 bases for J; bases not matched to a gene: 4. This CDR3 contains 15 residues. The V gene's germline CDR1 is LGHNA and CDR2 YSLEER. In nucleotides, the CDR3 is TGCGCCAGCAGCCGTACACAGGGGACTAATGAAAAACTGTTTTTT. Encoded protein: CASSRTQGTNEKLFF.

The genes are TRBV20-1 and TRBJ2-7; 7 nucleotides line up with TRBD1. The CDR3 totals 14 residues. J lost 3 bases, V lost 5 bases, and 10 bases had no gene match. Germline CDR1 reads DFQATT; CDR2 reads SNEGSKA (reference sequence). The CDR3 nucleotides read TGCAGTGCTCCAGTCGGGACAGCCTTCTACGAGCAGTACTTC. It encodes CSAPVGTAFYEQYF.

The V gene is TRBV28, the J gene TRBJ2-4; TRBD1 is a possible D gene (5 bases). The CDR3 runs to 13 residues. Looked up from germline, CDR1 is MDHEN and CDR2 is SYDVKM. Trimming left V 10 bases short and J 2 bases short, with 12 bases between. CDR3 DNA: TGTGCCACCTTAGACAGCACCAAAAACATTCAGTACTTC. Residues: CATLDSTKNIQYF.

This clonotype was observed a handful of times. This chain joins TRBV19 and TRBJ1-2; TRBD1 might be the D (6 bases). V gave up 6 bases and J gave up 6 bases, with 11 bases separating them. The germline V gene has CDR1 LNHDA and CDR2 SQIVND (reference sequence). This CDR3 is 12 amino acids long. CDR3 nucleotides: TGTGCCAGTAGCCGGACAGCCCATGGCTACACCTTC. Translation gives CASSRTAHGYTF.

V gene TRBV20-1 combines with J gene TRBJ1-2; no reliable D call. V was trimmed by 4 bases and J by 0 bases, leaving 12 bases between them. CDR1 is DFQATT and CDR2 is SNEGSKA in the germline V gene (reference sequence). The CDR3 loop spans 14 amino acids. CDR3 sequence reads: CSATTGRANYGYTF. The CDR3 DNA follows: TGCAGTGCTACCACTGGACGGGCTAACTATGGCTACACCTTC.

V gene TRBV20-1 combines with J gene TRBJ1-3, with D perhaps matching TRBD1 (6 bases). From germline, CDR1 is DFQATT and CDR2 SNEGSKA (reference sequence). V dropped 6 bases and J dropped 4 bases, with 19 bases sitting between them. The CDR3 consists of 15 residues. CDR3 in amino acids: CSAPGGGLIGNTIYF. CDR3 nucleotides: TGCAGTGCCCCTGGGGGGGGCCTAATCGGAAACACCATATATTTT.